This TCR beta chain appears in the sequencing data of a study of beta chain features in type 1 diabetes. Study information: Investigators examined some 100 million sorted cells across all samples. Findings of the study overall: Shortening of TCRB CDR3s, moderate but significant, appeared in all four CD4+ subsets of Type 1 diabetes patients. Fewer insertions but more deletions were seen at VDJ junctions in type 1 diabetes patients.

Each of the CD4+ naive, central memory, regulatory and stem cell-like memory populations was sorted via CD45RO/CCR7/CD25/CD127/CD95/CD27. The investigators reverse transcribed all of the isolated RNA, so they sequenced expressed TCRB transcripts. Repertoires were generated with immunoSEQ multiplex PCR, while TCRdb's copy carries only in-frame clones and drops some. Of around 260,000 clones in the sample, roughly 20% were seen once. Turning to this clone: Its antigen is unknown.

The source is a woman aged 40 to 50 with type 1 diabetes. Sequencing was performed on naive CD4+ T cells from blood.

As DNA, the CDR3 is TGTGCCTGGAAGGGAGGGACAGGCCTGAGTTGGAAGCAGTACTTC. Translated, it gives CAWKGGTGLSWKQYF. This rearrangement joins TRBV30 to TRBJ2-7, with D possibly being TRBD1 (8 bases). V was shortened by 4 bases and J by 8 bases, with 24 bases between the two germline ends. Germline-derived CDR1 and CDR2 are GTSNPN and SVGIG (reference sequence). The CDR3 sequence is 15 residues long. The entire variable domain, with the rest obtained from reference TRBV30 and TRBJ2-7, is as follows: SQTIHQWPATLVQPVGSPLSLECTVEGTSNPNLYWYRQAAGRGLQLLFYSVGIGQISSEVPQNLSASRPQDRQFILSSKKLLLSDSGFYLCAWKGGTGLSWKQYFGPGTRLTVT.